This T cell receptor (beta chain) was captured in a study of blood T cells in healthy people across ages. Notes on the study in general: More naive CD4+ cells and higher diversity marked long-lived donors relative to aged donors.

Notes on this clonotype: Its antigen is unknown.

Next came a second PCR, run for roughly 6 to 11 cycles, which used a sample-barcoded 5' primer along with a J-beta primer mix. Researchers report that each sample yielded at least 3 million CDR3-containing paired-end reads. TCRdb processed the 5' RACE reads anew with MiXCR; each CDR3 protein has one entry. Seen here are more than 1,400,000 distinct CDR3 sequences, around 42% observed once, and the top ten hold under 8%. Germline assignment: CDR1 DFQATT and CDR2 SNEGSKA (reference sequence). This CDR3 spans 14 amino acids. Material: blood. The J gene is TRBJ2-5, the V gene TRBV20-1; TRBD2 matches at 10 bases. The tail of the sequence fits TRBJ2-7 better, so the J call may be wrong. The receptor comes from a woman between 18 and 30 years old in good health. This chain's CDR3 is CSARASGSSSEQYF. The CDR3 DNA sequence: TGCAGTGCTAGAGCTAGCGGGAGTAGCAGCGAGCAGTACTTC.